The source of this TCR beta chain is a study of immune evolution from preneoplasia to lung adenocarcinoma. The CDR3 sequence is 16 residues long. Per the germline V gene, CDR1 is SGHNT and CDR2 is YENEEA. Between the trimmed V and J ends, which lost 1 base and 7 bases, there was a span of 17 bases. Sequencing was performed with immunoSEQ multiplex PCR; in TCRdb, only in-frame clones are kept and a portion is missing. The sample holds 10,000 or so clones, roughly 77% seen once. The source is a donor at least 70 years old with lung adenocarcinoma. The V call is TRBV11-3, the J call TRBJ2-1; maybe TRBD2 (5 bases). The sample consisted of FFPE minimally invasive lung adenocarcinoma tissue. The CDR3 DNA reads TGTGCCAGCAGCTTAGGGCAGAGCGCTAGAGGGAATGAGCAGTTCTTC. It specifies CASSLGQSARGNEQFF.